Following are 17 T cell receptor beta chains from one sample sequenced in a study of T cell repertoires in cytomegalovirus infection. MiXCR, run by TCRdb on the reads, gives a single entry per CDR3 protein. The sample comprises about 830,000 distinct CDR3 sequences, around a third of which are singletons, and 9.5% to 15% rests with the top ten. These receptors are not linked to any known antigen. Sequences were derived from cultured CD8+ T cells from PBMCs, sampled from culture after CMV antigen stimulation. The receptors stem from a human donor in good health (CMV status not recorded). Some clones in this sample may be carry-over from other donors' samples.

The gene calls are TRBV15 and TRBJ2-4; D is perhaps TRBD1 (8 bases). CDR1 and CDR2 from the germline V gene are LNHNV and YYDKDF (reference sequence). CDR3 length: 14 amino acids. V lost 3 bases and J 11 bases, leaving 17 bases between the germline ends. CDR3 sequence reads: CATSSGGDRRVQYF. The CDR3 nucleotides read TGTGCCACCAGCAGTGGGGGGGACAGGAGGGTTCAGTACTTC.

This sequence joins TRBV7-9 and TRBJ1-6, with 9 bases aligning to TRBD1. Germline V gene sequence: CDR1 SEHNR, CDR2 FQNEAQ (reference sequence). The CDR3 extends over 16 amino acids. The V segment lost 4 bases and the J segment 3 bases; nucleotides outside the gene matches: 4. The CDR3 spells CASSSRQGVYNSPLHF. DNA for the CDR3: TGTGCCAGCAGCTCCCGACAGGGGGTCTATAATTCACCCCTCCACTTT.

This clonotype was counted a few times. The rearrangement links TRBV19 to TRBJ2-3; the D gene is possibly TRBD1 (5 bases). Germline V CDR1 and CDR2: LNHDA, SQIVND (reference sequence). Trimming pared 4 bases from V and 3 bases from J, leaving 11 bases between. The CDR3 loop spans 14 amino acids. The CDR3 loop is CASSRAGLTDTQYF. The CDR3 DNA reads TGTGCCAGTAGTAGGGCAGGGCTAACAGATACGCAGTATTTT.

This clonotype was found many times. The J gene is TRBJ2-1, the V gene TRBV7-9, with 8 bases aligning to TRBD1. After removal of 5 bases from V and 6 bases from J, the junction contained 15 bases not matched to a gene. This CDR3 spans 17 amino acids. CDR1 SEHNR and CDR2 FQNEAQ come from the germline V gene (reference sequence). The CDR3 DNA reads TGTGCCAGCAGCACGTCGATAGGGACAGGATTCGGCAATGAGCAGTTCTTC. It encodes CASSTSIGTGFGNEQFF. Full variable domain (missing parts from reference TRBV7-9 and TRBJ2-1): DTGVSQNPRHKITKRGQNVTFRCDPISEHNRLYWYRQTLGQGPEFLTYFQNEAQLEKSRLLSDRFSAERPKGSFSTLEIQRTEQGDSAMYLCASSTSIGTGFGNEQFFGPGTRLTVL.

The chain links TRBV7-9 to TRBJ1-5; possibly TRBD1 for D (5 bases). The germline CDR1 and CDR2 sequences are SEHNR and FQNEAQ (reference sequence). V was pared by 5 bases and J by 0 bases, with 23 bases between. The CDR3 is 19 residues long. The CDR3 region is CASSRDLAQGLYSNQPQHF. The CDR3 DNA reads TGTGCCAGCAGCCGCGATCTGGCGCAGGGCCTATATAGCAATCAGCCCCAGCATTTT.

This chain joins TRBV28 and TRBJ1-2; possibly TRBD1 for D (5 bases). The CDR3 covers 15 residues. Germline V lookup: CDR1 MDHEN, CDR2 SYDVKM. Trimming removed 5 bases at V and 3 bases at J, with 16 bases between. For the CDR3, the DNA is TGTGCCAGCAGTCCCGCATCGGGGCGATACTATGGCTACACCTTC. It is translated as CASSPASGRYYGYTF.

Points on this clonotype: This sequence may be a read error, since a much larger clone differs from it by one base. The V call is TRBV7-6, the J call TRBJ1-1; the D gene is possibly TRBD1 (5 bases). The CDR3 sequence is 15 residues long. Per the germline V gene, CDR1 is SGHVS and CDR2 is FNYEAQ. CDR3 region: CVSSLAEGMNTEAFF. The CDR3 DNA follows: TGTGTCAGCAGCTTAGCCGAGGGGATGAACACTGAAGCTTTCTTT.

This chain joins TRBV9 and TRBJ2-2; 8 nucleotides line up with TRBD1. V was pared by 0 bases and J by 2 bases, with 3 bases of the junction left unmatched. CDR1 and CDR2 from the germline V gene are SGDLS and YYNGEE. The CDR3 runs 16 residues. The CDR3 sequence is CASSVGQGRNTGELFF. CDR3 coding DNA: TGTGCCAGCAGCGTAGGACAGGGGCGTAACACCGGGGAGCTGTTTTTT.

This clonotype has ten or more counts. Germline is not matched at one junction end, which may reflect a read error. This chain links TRBV18 with TRBJ2-1; 10 positions match TRBD2. CDR3 length: 17 amino acids. Looked up from germline, CDR1 is KGHSH and CDR2 is LQKENI. In DNA, the CDR3 is TGTGCCAGCTCCCTTGGGACTAGCGTGCAGGCCTATAATGAGCAGTTCTTC. It encodes CASSLGTSVQAYNEQFF.

This clonotype was observed a few times. This rearrangement joins TRBV7-9 to TRBJ2-5; 9 positions agree with TRBD2. The length of the CDR3 is 16 residues. Per the germline V gene, CDR1 is SEHNR and CDR2 is FQNEAQ (reference sequence). Trimming took 1 base from V and 1 from J; bases not matched to a gene: 4. In nucleotides, the CDR3 is TGTGCCAGCAGCTTAGGTCCTAGCGGGGTCCAAGAGACCCAGTACTTC. It codes for CASSLGPSGVQETQYF.

In this sample, this clonotype turned up a few times. This sequence joins TRBV7-6 and TRBJ2-1, with TRBD1 as a possible D gene (6 bases). This CDR3 is built from 13 residues. The V and J ends lost 5 bases and 9 bases respectively, with 14 bases between them. Germline assignment: CDR1 SGHVS and CDR2 FNYEAQ. CDR3 loop: CASSPPDSFEQFF. The CDR3 DNA is TGTGCCAGCAGCCCCCCGGACAGTTTTGAGCAGTTCTTC.

The rearrangement uses TRBV19 and TRBJ2-3, with D perhaps matching TRBD1 (7 bases). Germline CDR1 reads LNHDA; CDR2 reads SQIVND (reference sequence). Trimming took off 7 bases at V and 2 bases at J, with 16 bases between the two ends. The CDR3 runs 15 residues. The CDR3 coding sequence is TGTGCCAGTACCCCAGGGGGGCGCACCACAGATACGCAGTATTTT. It translates to CASTPGGRTTDTQYF.

This clonotype was observed a few times. The chain is built from TRBV19 and TRBJ2-1; 8 bases are shared with TRBD1. V lost 6 bases and J lost 5; bases outside the gene matches: 6. The germline gives CDR1 LNHDA, CDR2 SQIVND (reference sequence). The length of the CDR3 is 14 residues. In DNA form, the CDR3 reads TGTGCCAGTAGATCGGGACAGGTCAACAATGAGCAGTTCTTC. Translation gives CASRSGQVNNEQFF.

The count of this clonotype is one. The chain is built from TRBV4-2 and TRBJ2-3; 7 nucleotides line up with TRBD1. Unmatched junction bases numbered 3, after V lost 1 base and J lost 2 bases. This CDR3 comprises 15 residues. CDR1 and CDR2 from the germline V gene are LGHNA and YNFKEQ. Here the CDR3 DNA reads TGTGCCAGCAGCCAAGCAGGGGGTGACACAGATACGCAGTATTTT. It codes for CASSQAGGDTDTQYF.

The table lists this clonotype with a few counts. CDR3 protein: CASGRGAADTQYF. The CDR3 nucleotides are TGTGCTAGTGGCCGGGGGGCAGCAGATACGCAGTATTTT. The chain has TRBV12-5 and TRBJ2-3; weak D call: TRBD2 (7 bases). Germline V gene data show CDR1 as LGHNT and CDR2 as FRNRAP. This CDR3 has 13 residues. Trimming shortened V by 6 bases and J by 4 bases, and 11 bases separated the two germline ends.

The table lists this clonotype with a few counts. The chain combines TRBV6-2 or TRBV6-3 with TRBJ2-7; no firm D call. The germline V and J ends were trimmed by 0 bases and 3 bases, with 12 bases remaining between them. The CDR3 covers 15 residues. Looked up from germline, CDR1 is MNHEY and CDR2 is SVGEGT. CDR3 DNA sequence: TGTGCCAGCAGTTACTCGAAGTCTTCCGGCTACGAGCAGTACGTC. Its protein is CASSYSKSSGYEQYV.

CDR3 amino acids: CASQTWYSDTQYF. The CDR3 DNA reads as TGTGCCAGCCAAACGTGGTACTCGGATACGCAGTATTTT. The chain employs TRBV5-6 and TRBJ2-3; D is undetermined. Germline CDR1 SGHDT, CDR2 YYEEEE. Trimming stripped 7 bases from V and 6 bases from J, with 15 bases between. CDR3 size: 13 residues. The complete variable domain, with remaining parts taken from reference TRBV5-6 and TRBJ2-3, reads DAGVTQSPTHLIKTRGQQVTLRCSPKSGHDTVSWYQQALGQGPQFIFQYYEEEERQRGNFPDRFSGHQFPNYSSELNVNALLLGDSALYLCASQTWYSDTQYFGPGTRLTVL.